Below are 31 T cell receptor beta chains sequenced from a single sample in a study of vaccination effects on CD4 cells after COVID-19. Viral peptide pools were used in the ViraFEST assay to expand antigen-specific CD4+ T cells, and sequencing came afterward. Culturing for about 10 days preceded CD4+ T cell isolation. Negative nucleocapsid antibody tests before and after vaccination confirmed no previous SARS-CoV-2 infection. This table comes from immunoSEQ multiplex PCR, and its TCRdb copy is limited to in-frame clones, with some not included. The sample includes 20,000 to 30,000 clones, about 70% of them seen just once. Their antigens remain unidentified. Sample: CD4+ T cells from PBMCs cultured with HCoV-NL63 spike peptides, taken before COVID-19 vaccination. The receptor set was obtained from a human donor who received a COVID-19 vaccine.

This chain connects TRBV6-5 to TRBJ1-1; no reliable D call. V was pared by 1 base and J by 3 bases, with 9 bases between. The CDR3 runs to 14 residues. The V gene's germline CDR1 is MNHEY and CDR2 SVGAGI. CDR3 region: CASSYLAGDTEAFF. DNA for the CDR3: TGTGCCAGCAGTTACTTGGCGGGAGACACTGAAGCTTTCTTT.

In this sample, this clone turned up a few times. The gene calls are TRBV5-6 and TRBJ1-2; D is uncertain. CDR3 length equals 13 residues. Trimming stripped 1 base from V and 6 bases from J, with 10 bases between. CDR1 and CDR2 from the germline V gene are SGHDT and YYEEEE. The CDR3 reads CASSLRSGDGYTF. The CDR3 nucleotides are TGTGCCAGCAGCTTGAGGTCCGGTGATGGCTACACCTTC.

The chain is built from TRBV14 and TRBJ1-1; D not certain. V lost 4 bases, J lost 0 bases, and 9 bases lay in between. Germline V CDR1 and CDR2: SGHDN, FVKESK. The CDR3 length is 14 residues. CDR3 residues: CASSLQTVNTEAFF. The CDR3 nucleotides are TGTGCCAGCAGCCTCCAGACGGTGAACACTGAAGCTTTCTTT.

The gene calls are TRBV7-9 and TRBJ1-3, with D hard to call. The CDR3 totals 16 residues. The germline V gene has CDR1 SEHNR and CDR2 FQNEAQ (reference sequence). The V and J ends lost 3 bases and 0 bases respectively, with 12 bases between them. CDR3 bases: TGTGCCAGCAGCTTGACCGATGCAAGCTCTGGAAACACCATATATTTT. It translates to CASSLTDASSGNTIYF. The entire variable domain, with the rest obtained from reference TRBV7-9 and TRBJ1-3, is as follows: DTGVSQNPRHKITKRGQNVTFRCDPISEHNRLYWYRQTLGQGPEFLTYFQNEAQLEKSRLLSDRFSAERPKGSFSTLEIQRTEQGDSAMYLCASSLTDASSGNTIYFGEGSWLTVV.

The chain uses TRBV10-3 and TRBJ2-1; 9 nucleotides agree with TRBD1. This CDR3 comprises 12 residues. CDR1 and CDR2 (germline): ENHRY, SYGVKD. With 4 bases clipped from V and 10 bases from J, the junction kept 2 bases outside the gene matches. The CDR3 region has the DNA TGTGCCATCAGTGGGACAGGGGACGAGCAGTTCTTC. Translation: CAISGTGDEQFF.

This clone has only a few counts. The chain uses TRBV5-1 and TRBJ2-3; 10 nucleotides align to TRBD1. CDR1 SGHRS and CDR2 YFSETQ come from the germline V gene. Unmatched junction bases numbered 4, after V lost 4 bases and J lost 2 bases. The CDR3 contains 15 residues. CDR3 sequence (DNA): TGCGCCAGCAGCCAGGACAGGGGGGACACAGATACGCAGTATTTT. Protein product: CASSQDRGDTDTQYF. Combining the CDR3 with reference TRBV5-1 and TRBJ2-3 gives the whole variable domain KAGVTQTPRYLIKTRGQQVTLSCSPISGHRSVSWYQQTPGQGLQFLFEYFSETQRNKGNFPGRFSGRQFSNSRSEMNVSTLELGDSALYLCASSQDRGDTDTQYFGPGTRLTVL.

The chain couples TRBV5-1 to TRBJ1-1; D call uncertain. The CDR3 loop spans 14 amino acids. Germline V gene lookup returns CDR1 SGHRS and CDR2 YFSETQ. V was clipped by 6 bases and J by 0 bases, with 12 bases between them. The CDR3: CASTVYVMNTEAFF. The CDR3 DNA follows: TGCGCCAGCACCGTATACGTGATGAACACTGAAGCTTTCTTT.

The CDR3 reads CATHDVALNTEAFF. CDR3 nucleotide sequence: TGTGCCACCCATGATGTTGCGCTTAACACTGAAGCTTTCTTT. The genes are TRBV19 and TRBJ1-1; D remains ambiguous. The V gene lost 10 bases and the J gene lost 2 bases, with 17 bases spanning the gap. Germline V lookup: CDR1 LNHDA, CDR2 SQIVND (reference sequence). The CDR3 sequence is 14 residues long.

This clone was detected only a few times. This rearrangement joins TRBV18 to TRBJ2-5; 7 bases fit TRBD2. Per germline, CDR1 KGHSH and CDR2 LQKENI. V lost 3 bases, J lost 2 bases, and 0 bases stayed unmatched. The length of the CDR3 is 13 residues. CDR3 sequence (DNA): TGTGCCAGCTCACCGGGACTACAAGAGACCCAGTACTTC. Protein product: CASSPGLQETQYF.

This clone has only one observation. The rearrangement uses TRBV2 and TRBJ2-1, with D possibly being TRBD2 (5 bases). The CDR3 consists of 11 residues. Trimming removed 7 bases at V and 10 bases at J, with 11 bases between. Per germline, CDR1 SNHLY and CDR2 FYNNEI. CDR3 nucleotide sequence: TGTGCCAGCAAATATAGCGCCGAGCAGTTCTTC. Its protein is CASKYSAEQFF.

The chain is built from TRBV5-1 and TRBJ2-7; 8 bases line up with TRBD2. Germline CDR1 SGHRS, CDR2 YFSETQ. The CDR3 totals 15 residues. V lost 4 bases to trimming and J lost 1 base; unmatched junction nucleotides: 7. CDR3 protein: CASSPNRGGSYEQYF. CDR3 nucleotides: TGCGCCAGCAGCCCAAATCGGGGGGGATCCTACGAGCAGTACTTC.

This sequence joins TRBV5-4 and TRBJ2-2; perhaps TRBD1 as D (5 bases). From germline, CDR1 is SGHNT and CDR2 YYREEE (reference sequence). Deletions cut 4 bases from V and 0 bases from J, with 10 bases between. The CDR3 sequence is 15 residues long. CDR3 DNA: TGTGCCAGCAGCATTTCACAGGCGAACACCGGGGAGCTGTTTTTT. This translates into CASSISQANTGELFF.

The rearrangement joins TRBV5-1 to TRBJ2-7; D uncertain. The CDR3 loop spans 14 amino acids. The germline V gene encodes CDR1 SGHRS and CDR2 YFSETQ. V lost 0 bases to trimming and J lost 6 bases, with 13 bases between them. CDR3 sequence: CASSLAVASREQYF. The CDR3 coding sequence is TGCGCCAGCAGCTTGGCGGTAGCCTCTCGCGAGCAGTACTTC.

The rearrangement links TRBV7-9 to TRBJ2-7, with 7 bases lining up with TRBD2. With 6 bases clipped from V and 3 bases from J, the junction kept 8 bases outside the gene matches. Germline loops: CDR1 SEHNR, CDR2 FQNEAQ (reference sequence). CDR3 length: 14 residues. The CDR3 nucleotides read TGTGCCAGCAGGGGGAGGGCCGGGGACTACGAGCAGTACTTC. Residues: CASRGRAGDYEQYF.

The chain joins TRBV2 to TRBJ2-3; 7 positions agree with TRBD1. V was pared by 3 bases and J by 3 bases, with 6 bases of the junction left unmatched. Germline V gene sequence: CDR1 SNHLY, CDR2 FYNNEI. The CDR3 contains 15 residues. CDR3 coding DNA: TGTGCCAGCAGTGACCCGGGACAGCCTACAGATACGCAGTATTTT. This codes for CASSDPGQPTDTQYF.

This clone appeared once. CDR3 residues: CASSFGHPYQPQHF. CDR3 in DNA: TGTGCCAGTAGTTTTGGACACCCATATCAGCCCCAGCATTTT. This chain connects TRBV19 to TRBJ1-5; maybe TRBD1 (5 bases). Germline V CDR1 and CDR2: LNHDA, SQIVND (reference sequence). The V and J ends lost 5 bases and 5 bases respectively, with 13 bases between them. This CDR3 region has 14 residues.

The CDR3 loop reads CAWSRREQETQYF. CDR3 DNA sequence: TGTGCCTGGAGTCGAAGGGAGCAAGAGACCCAGTACTTC. The chain carries TRBV30 and TRBJ2-5; weak D call: TRBD2 (5 bases). Per the germline V gene, CDR1 is GTSNPN and CDR2 is SVGIG (reference sequence). The CDR3 sequence is 13 residues long. With 2 bases removed from V and 2 bases from J, the gap between germline ends came to 9 bases.

This CDR3 reads CASGDYRGTSYNEQFF. DNA of the CDR3: TGTGCCAGCGGCGACTACAGGGGTACCTCCTACAATGAGCAGTTCTTC. This chain uses TRBV2 with TRBJ2-1; 7 bases agree with TRBD1. V gave up 8 bases and J gave up 0 bases; unmatched junction bases: 10. Germline V lookup: CDR1 SNHLY, CDR2 FYNNEI. This CDR3 is built from 16 residues.

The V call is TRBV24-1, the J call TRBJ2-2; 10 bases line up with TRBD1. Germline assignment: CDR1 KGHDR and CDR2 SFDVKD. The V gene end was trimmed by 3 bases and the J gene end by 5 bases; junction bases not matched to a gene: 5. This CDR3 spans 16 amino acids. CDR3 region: CATSDGRGQGTGELFF. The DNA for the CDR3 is TGTGCCACCAGTGATGGCCGGGGACAGGGGACCGGGGAGCTGTTTTTT.

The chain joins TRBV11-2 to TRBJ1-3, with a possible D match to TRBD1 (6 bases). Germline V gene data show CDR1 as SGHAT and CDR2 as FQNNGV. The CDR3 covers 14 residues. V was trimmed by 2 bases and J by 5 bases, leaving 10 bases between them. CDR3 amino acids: CASSLQQGRNTIYF. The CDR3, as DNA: TGTGCCAGCAGCTTACAACAGGGACGAAACACCATATATTTT.

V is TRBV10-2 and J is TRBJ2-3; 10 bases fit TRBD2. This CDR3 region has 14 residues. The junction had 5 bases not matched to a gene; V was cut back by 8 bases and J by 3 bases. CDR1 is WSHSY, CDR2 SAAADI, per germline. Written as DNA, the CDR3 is TGCGCCAGCGGGAGCGGGGGGGGGACAGATACGCAGTATTTT. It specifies CASGSGGGTDTQYF.

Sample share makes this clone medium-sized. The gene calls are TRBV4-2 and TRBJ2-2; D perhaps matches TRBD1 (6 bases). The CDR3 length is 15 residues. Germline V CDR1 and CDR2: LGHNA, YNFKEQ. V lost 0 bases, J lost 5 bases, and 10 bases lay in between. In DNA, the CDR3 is TGTGCCAGCAGCCAAGAAGGGGGACGGACCGGGGAGCTGTTTTTT. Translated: CASSQEGGRTGELFF.

In DNA form, the CDR3 reads TGTGCCAGCAGTCCTCCCGGGACACAAGATCAGCCCCAGCATTTT. This sequence encodes CASSPPGTQDQPQHF. V is TRBV6-6 and J is TRBJ1-5, with D perhaps TRBD1 (6 bases). The V and J ends lost 5 bases and 5 bases respectively, with 16 bases between them. Germline V gene sequence: CDR1 MNHNY, CDR2 SVGAGI (reference sequence). This CDR3 contains 15 residues.

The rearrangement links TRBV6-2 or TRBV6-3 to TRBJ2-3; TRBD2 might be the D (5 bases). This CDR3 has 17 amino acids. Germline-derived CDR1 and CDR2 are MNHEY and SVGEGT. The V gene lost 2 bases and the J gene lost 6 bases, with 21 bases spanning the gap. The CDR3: CASSYGVGNYPGDTQYF. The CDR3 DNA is TGTGCCAGCAGTTACGGGGTCGGGAACTACCCGGGGGATACGCAGTATTTT.

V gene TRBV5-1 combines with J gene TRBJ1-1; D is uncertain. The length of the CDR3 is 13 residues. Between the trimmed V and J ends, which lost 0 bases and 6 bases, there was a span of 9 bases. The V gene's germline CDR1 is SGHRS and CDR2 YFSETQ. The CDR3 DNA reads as TGCGCCAGCAGCTTGGAGGTGGAGGCTGAAGCTTTCTTT. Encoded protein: CASSLEVEAEAFF.

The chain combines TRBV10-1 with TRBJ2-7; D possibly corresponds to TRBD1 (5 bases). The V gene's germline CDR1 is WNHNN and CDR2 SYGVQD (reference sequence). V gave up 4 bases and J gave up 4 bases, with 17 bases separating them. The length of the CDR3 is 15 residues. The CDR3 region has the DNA TGCGCCAGCAGTGCCCAGGGTTCTGGGTCTTACGAGCAGTACTTC. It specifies CASSAQGSGSYEQYF.

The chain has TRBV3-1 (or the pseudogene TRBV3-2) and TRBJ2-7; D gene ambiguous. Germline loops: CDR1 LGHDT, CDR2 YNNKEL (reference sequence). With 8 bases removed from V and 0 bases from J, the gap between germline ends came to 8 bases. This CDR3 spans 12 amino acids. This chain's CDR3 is CASGLSSYEQYF. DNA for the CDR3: TGTGCCAGCGGCCTGAGCTCCTACGAGCAGTACTTC.

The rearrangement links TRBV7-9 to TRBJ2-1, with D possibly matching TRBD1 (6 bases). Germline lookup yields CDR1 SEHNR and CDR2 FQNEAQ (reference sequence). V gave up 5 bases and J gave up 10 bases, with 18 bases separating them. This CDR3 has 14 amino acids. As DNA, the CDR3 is TGTGCCAGCAGCCCAGGGGCTAGAGCTCACGAGCAGTTCTTC. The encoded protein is CASSPGARAHEQFF. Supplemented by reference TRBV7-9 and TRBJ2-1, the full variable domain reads DTGVSQNPRHKITKRGQNVTFRCDPISEHNRLYWYRQTLGQGPEFLTYFQNEAQLEKSRLLSDRFSAERPKGSFSTLEIQRTEQGDSAMYLCASSPGARAHEQFFGPGTRLTVL.

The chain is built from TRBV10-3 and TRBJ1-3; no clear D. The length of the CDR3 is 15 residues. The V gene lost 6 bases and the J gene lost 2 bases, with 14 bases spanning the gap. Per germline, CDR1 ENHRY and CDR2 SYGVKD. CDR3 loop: CAIRAALGTGNTIYF. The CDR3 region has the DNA TGTGCCATCAGGGCAGCATTGGGGACTGGAAACACCATATATTTT.

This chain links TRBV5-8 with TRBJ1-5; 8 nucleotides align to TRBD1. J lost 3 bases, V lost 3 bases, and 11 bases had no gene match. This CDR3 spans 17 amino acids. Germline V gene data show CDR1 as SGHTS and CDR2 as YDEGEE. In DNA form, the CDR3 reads TGTGCCAGCAGCTCGACGACAGGGGCGAAGTCCAATCAGCCCCAGCATTTT. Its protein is CASSSTTGAKSNQPQHF.

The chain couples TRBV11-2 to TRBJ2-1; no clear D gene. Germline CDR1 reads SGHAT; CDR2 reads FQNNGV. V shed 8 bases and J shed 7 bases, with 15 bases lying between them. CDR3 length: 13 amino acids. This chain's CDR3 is CASFVVDGNEQFF. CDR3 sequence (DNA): TGTGCCAGCTTTGTGGTAGACGGAAATGAGCAGTTCTTC.